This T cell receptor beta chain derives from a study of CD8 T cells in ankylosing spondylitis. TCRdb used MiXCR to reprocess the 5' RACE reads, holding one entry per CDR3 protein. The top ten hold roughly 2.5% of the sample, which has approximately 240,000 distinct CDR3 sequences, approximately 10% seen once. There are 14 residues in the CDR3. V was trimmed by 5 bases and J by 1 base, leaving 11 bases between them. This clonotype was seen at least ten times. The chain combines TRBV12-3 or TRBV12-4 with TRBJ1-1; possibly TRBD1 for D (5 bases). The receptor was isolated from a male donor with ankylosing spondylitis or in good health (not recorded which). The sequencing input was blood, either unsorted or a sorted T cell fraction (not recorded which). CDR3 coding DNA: TGTGCCAGCAGTCCTGGGGCGGGGAACACTGAAGCTTTCTTT. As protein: CASSPGAGNTEAFF.